The present T cell receptor beta chain was sequenced within a study of vaccination effects on CD4 cells after COVID-19 (dated by TCRdb to between 2021 and 2022). About the investigation overall: Each participant received two doses of an mRNA SARS-CoV-2 vaccine, either BNT162b2 or mRNA-1273. SARS-CoV-2 spike-specific CD4+ TCR repertoires from before and after mRNA vaccination were compared in COVID-19 convalescent patients and in infection-naive vaccine recipients. Altogether, approximately 10 COVID-19 convalescent patients and 4 SARS-CoV-2-naive healthy vaccine recipients made up the full study. In the study, cultures from other donors were sequenced using the Oncomine TCR Beta short-read assay on an Illumina iSeq 100. The investigation overall reported the following: Only a small number of convalescent patients were included, and no early post-infection timepoints were available, which limited the study. In healthy vaccine recipients, vaccine-induced clones were almost all SARS-CoV-2 mono-reactive, with only 1 of 255 cross-reactive with common cold coronaviruses. At late post-vaccination timepoints, both infection-induced and vaccine-induced clones showed marked clonal contraction, consistent with waning T cell responses.

Trimming at the junction amounts to 1 base on V and 7 bases on J, and the germline ends lie 16 bases apart. The CDR3 numbers 15 residues from cysteine through phenylalanine. The kept DNA is CDR3 alone, 45 bases in frame from the first base. The germline V gene (reference sequence) supplies CDR1 LNHDA and CDR2 SQIVND. As regards this clone: This receptor's antigen is unknown. Per-base quality was not reported, and no clone a single base away is much larger than it.

The ViraFEST assay stimulated PBMC with viral peptide pools and then used TCR sequencing to identify antigen-specific CD4+ T cell clonotypes by expansion. After roughly 11 days of culture, CD4+ T cells were isolated with the EasySep CD4+ T cell isolation kit. Healthy vaccine recipients had no prior SARS-CoV-2 infection, confirmed by negative nucleocapsid antibodies before and after vaccination. Around 2 million PBMC per well were cultured in IMDM with about 4.6% human AB serum, 8 to 10 IU/ml IL-2 and gentamicin, plus 10 ug/ml peptides. On days 3 and 7, half of the culture medium was replaced with fresh IL-2-containing medium. Each peptide stimulation condition was cultured in triplicate wells unless otherwise noted. PBMC were separated from whole blood using Ficoll-Paque Plus gradient centrifugation and were then either cryopreserved at -140C or used fresh. The spike proteins of SARS-CoV-2 and of the common cold coronaviruses HCoV-NL63, HCoV-OC43 and HCoV-229E were spanned by overlapping peptide pools. The QIAamp micro DNA kit was used to extract genomic DNA from the cultured CD4+ T cells.

The library was produced with the immunoSEQ multiplex PCR assay. DNA from the cultured and isolated CD4+ T cells underwent TCR beta CDR3 sequencing. The authors' pipeline ran thus. Non-productive TCR sequences were removed and reads were trimmed to the CDR3 region, keeping CDR3s of at least 7 amino acids. The MANAFEST web app was used to pick out antigen-specific clonotypes by comparing their expansion in peptide wells with that in reference cultures. To be called positive, a clone needed expansion at FDR<0.05 compared with the reference and with all other wells, an odds ratio greater than 5, and a frequency greater than 0.1% in two replicate wells. A clonotype was defined as cross-reactive if the clonotype was significantly expanded both in SARS-CoV-2 spike wells and in at least one common cold coronavirus spike condition. CDR3 similarity was assessed by Levenshtein distance using the stringdist R package, and unrooted trees were constructed with ape in R 3.6.1. In its TCRdb copy, this immuneACCESS table keeps in-frame sequences only and misses some clones. Where compared with another copy, unresolved V genes explain less than half of these, and the others have no known cause. That table gives V, J and clone size, and the DNA gave D and trimming. The sample includes just under 65,000 clones, with approximately 75% observed a single time. The ten largest clones represent 3.7% of the sample.

The clonotype comes from a human donor who received a COVID-19 vaccine. The sequencing used CD4+ T cells from PBMCs cultured with HCoV-OC43 spike peptides, collected before COVID-19 vaccination. The sample's cell subset or site label, decoded: HCoV-OC43 spike overlapping peptide pool stimulation. The sequence is built from TRBV19 and TRBJ1-1; no D gene is confidently identified. CDR3 protein: CASSIGTWGRGEAFF. The nucleotide sequence reads TGTGCCAGTAGTATAGGAACATGGGGTCGTGGTGAAGCTTTCTTT.